One and the same sample provided the 29 T cell receptor beta chains below, sequenced in a study of monozygotic twins with cystic fibrosis. The table came from immunoSEQ multiplex PCR; TCRdb's copy has only in-frame clones and leaves some out. The sample includes 25,000 or so clones, about nine tenths of them seen just once. What was sequenced was blood. These receptors were collected from a girl aged 2-10 years with cystic fibrosis.

The V call is TRBV19, the J call TRBJ1-5, with TRBD1 matching 8 bases. The CDR3 sequence is 14 residues long. CDR1 and CDR2 (germline): LNHDA, SQIVND (reference sequence). V dropped 2 bases and J dropped 6; count of bases not matched to a gene: 3. CDR3 in amino acids: CASSIQGAGQPQHF. The CDR3 DNA follows: TGTGCCAGTAGTATACAGGGGGCAGGTCAGCCCCAGCATTTT.

This chain joins TRBV5-1 and TRBJ2-3; D call uncertain. The V end was cut by 4 bases, the J end by 0 bases, with 12 bases between. CDR1 and CDR2 (germline): SGHRS, YFSETQ. This CDR3 is 15 amino acids long. CDR3 DNA sequence: TGCGCCAGCAGCGACTGGCTTAAAAGCACAGATACGCAGTATTTT. The encoded protein is CASSDWLKSTDTQYF.

The chain recombines TRBV6-5 with TRBJ1-6; TRBD1 might be the D (6 bases). CDR1 MNHEY and CDR2 SVGAGI come from the germline V gene. The CDR3 length is 15 residues. Between the trimmed V and J ends, which lost 0 bases and 7 bases, there was a span of 10 bases. The CDR3 spells CASSYSSQGNSPLHF. CDR3 nucleotide sequence: TGTGCCAGCAGTTACTCGAGTCAGGGGAATTCACCCCTCCACTTT.

This clone is a singleton in its sample. V gene TRBV19 combines with J gene TRBJ1-2; TRBD1 might be the D (5 bases). The CDR3 totals 14 residues. Trimming stripped 4 bases from V and 2 bases from J, with 11 bases between. The V gene's germline CDR1 is LNHDA and CDR2 SQIVND (reference sequence). CDR3 coding DNA: TGTGCCAGTAGTAGGGGGGACGGAAACTATGGCTACACCTTC. Its translation: CASSRGDGNYGYTF.

This clone has a single count. The chain has TRBV11-2 and TRBJ2-5, with 14 bases lining up with TRBD2. This CDR3 is 18 amino acids long. Germline V lookup: CDR1 SGHAT, CDR2 FQNNGV. After removal of 1 base from V and 2 bases from J, the junction contained 6 bases not matched to a gene. The CDR3, as DNA: TGTGCCAGCAGCTTAGGAGGACTAGCGGGGGGATTACAAGAGACCCAGTACTTC. Its protein product is CASSLGGLAGGLQETQYF.

The V and J genes are TRBV29-1 and TRBJ1-4; 7 bases match TRBD1. The CDR3 runs 14 residues. V was pared by 6 bases and J by 0 bases, with 4 bases of the junction left unmatched. CDR1 is SQVTM, CDR2 ANQGSEA, per germline. This CDR3 reads CSVAGGATNEKLFF. CDR3 in DNA: TGCAGCGTGGCAGGGGGTGCAACTAATGAAAAACTGTTTTTT.

V and J are TRBV5-4 and TRBJ1-2; weak D call: TRBD1 (5 bases). The length of the CDR3 is 16 residues. V was shortened by 3 bases and J by 0 bases, with 15 bases between the two germline ends. Germline V gene data show CDR1 as SGHNT and CDR2 as YYREEE (reference sequence). The CDR3 spells CASSSPGTATNYGYTF. The CDR3 DNA reads TGTGCCAGCAGCTCTCCAGGGACGGCAACTAACTATGGCTACACCTTC.

This chain joins TRBV11-2 and TRBJ1-1, with D possibly TRBD1 on 5 matching bases. This CDR3 is 13 amino acids long. The V end was cut by 1 base, the J end by 8 bases, with 11 bases between. CDR1 is SGHAT and CDR2 is FQNNGV in the germline V gene. The CDR3: CASSLVRGQEAFF. CDR3 nucleotide sequence: TGTGCCAGCAGCTTAGTCCGGGGCCAGGAAGCTTTCTTT.

This rearrangement joins TRBV6-7 to TRBJ1-4; D is ambiguous. TRBV6-7 is sorted into the ORF group, with uncertain function. The CDR3 is 17 residues long. Between the trimmed V and J ends, which lost 0 bases and 8 bases, there was a span of 19 bases. Here the CDR3 reads CASSYSSYGRKGEKLFF. CDR3 in DNA: TGTGCCAGCAGTTACTCGTCGTACGGACGCAAAGGAGAAAAACTGTTTTTT.

The chain couples TRBV9 to TRBJ1-3; D ambiguous. The CDR3 is 15 residues long. V was pared by 3 bases and J by 0 bases, with 10 bases between. Per germline, CDR1 SGDLS and CDR2 YYNGEE. The CDR3 reads CASSARMGSGNTIYF. In DNA form, the CDR3 reads TGTGCCAGCAGCGCCCGGATGGGCTCTGGAAACACCATATATTTT.

This clone was counted a single time. The genes are TRBV4-3 and TRBJ2-2, with unresolved D. The CDR3 consists of 16 residues. V lost 1 base to trimming and J lost 4 bases, with 13 bases between them. Germline V gives CDR1 LGHNA, CDR2 YSLEER. CDR3 DNA: TGCGCCAGCAGCCAAGTCGTAGTTGAGAGCACCGGGGAGCTGTTTTTT. Translating it yields CASSQVVVESTGELFF.

CDR3 coding DNA: TGCGCCAGCAGCCCATGGGACTTATACGAGCAGTACTTC. This encodes CASSPWDLYEQYF. The chain links TRBV5-1 to TRBJ2-7, with D possibly TRBD2 on 6 matching bases. V shed 4 bases and J shed 4 bases, with 12 bases lying between them. Looked up from germline, CDR1 is SGHRS and CDR2 is YFSETQ. The CDR3 is 13 amino acids.

The chain couples TRBV9 to TRBJ1-4; TRBD1 matches 7 bases. J lost 5 bases, V lost 3 bases, and 10 bases had no gene match. The CDR3 is 16 amino acids. Germline-derived CDR1 and CDR2 are SGDLS and YYNGEE. The CDR3 DNA reads TGTGCCAGCAGCGAATCAAAACAGGGGCCCAATGAAAAACTGTTTTTT. Translating it yields CASSESKQGPNEKLFF.

V is TRBV6-5 and J is TRBJ1-6; TRBD1 matches 11 bases. The CDR3 consists of 14 residues. Germline-derived CDR1 and CDR2 are MNHEY and SVGAGI. V shed 6 bases and J 10 bases; nucleotides not matched to a gene: 5. The CDR3 is CASRGQGVISPLHF. DNA of the CDR3: TGTGCCAGCAGGGGACAGGGGGTTATCTCACCCCTCCACTTT.

The V gene is TRBV10-3, the J gene TRBJ1-2; 12 nucleotides agree with TRBD1. This CDR3 spans 17 amino acids. V lost 2 bases and J lost 4; bases outside the gene matches: 8. Germline V lookup: CDR1 ENHRY, CDR2 SYGVKD. As DNA, the CDR3 is TGTGCCATCAGTGAGGGGACAGGGGGCGAAGCGAGCTATGGCTACACCTTC. It encodes CAISEGTGGEASYGYTF.

V is TRBV13 and J is TRBJ2-1, with no clear D. The length of the CDR3 is 18 residues. V lost 5 bases and J lost 0, with 20 bases in between. The germline V gene has CDR1 PRHDT and CDR2 FYEKMQ (reference sequence). CDR3 sequence: CASSPIPSRSGSYNEQFF. The CDR3 DNA reads TGTGCCAGCAGCCCCATCCCCTCCCGATCTGGCTCCTACAATGAGCAGTTCTTC.

The gene calls are TRBV30 and TRBJ1-4; no clear D gene. Trimming cost V 2 bases and J 5 bases, with 9 bases left between them. Germline-derived CDR1 and CDR2 are GTSNPN and SVGIG (reference sequence). The CDR3 consists of 13 residues. CDR3 sequence: CAWSPRWNEKLFF. The CDR3 DNA reads as TGTGCCTGGAGTCCCAGGTGGAATGAAAAACTGTTTTTT.

J is TRBJ1-1 and V is TRBV11-2; 8 nucleotides line up with TRBD1. The germline V gene has CDR1 SGHAT and CDR2 FQNNGV. The CDR3 spans 17 residues. The J segment lost 3 bases and the V segment lost 0 bases, leaving 9 bases of the junction unmatched. The CDR3 coding sequence is TGTGCCAGCAGCTTAGATCCGGGCAGGGGGCTCCACACTGAAGCTTTCTTT. Translation gives CASSLDPGRGLHTEAFF.

V gene TRBV5-8 combines with J gene TRBJ1-4; D gene ambiguous. V gave up 0 bases and J gave up 0 bases, with 12 bases separating them. CDR1 is SGHTS and CDR2 is YDEGEE in the germline V gene. The CDR3 length is 17 residues. This chain's CDR3 is CASSLGQDFSTNEKLFF. Here the CDR3 DNA reads TGTGCCAGCAGCTTGGGTCAGGACTTCTCAACTAATGAAAAACTGTTTTTT.

The CDR3 sequence: CASSKGQGVVYEQYF. The CDR3 nucleotides are TGTGCCAGCAGCAAGGGACAGGGGGTTGTCTACGAGCAGTACTTC. The chain carries TRBV5-4 and TRBJ2-7; the match to TRBD1 covers 11 bases. The CDR3 spans 15 residues. J lost 3 bases, V lost 4 bases, and 6 bases had no gene match. CDR1 is SGHNT and CDR2 is YYREEE in the germline V gene (reference sequence).

Only a few counts were recorded for this clone. V gene TRBV2 combines with J gene TRBJ1-1; TRBD1 might be the D (5 bases). The V end was cut by 2 bases, the J end by 7 bases, with 23 bases between. CDR3 length: 17 amino acids. Germline V gene sequence: CDR1 SNHLY, CDR2 FYNNEI. The CDR3 DNA is TGTGCCAGCAGTGAAAGGCTCCCAACGGGACGGGAGTTTGAAGCTTTCTTT. Protein: CASSERLPTGREFEAFF.

J is TRBJ1-2 and V is TRBV5-1, with 7 nucleotides matching TRBD1. Germline values: CDR1 SGHRS, CDR2 YFSETQ. This CDR3 comprises 14 residues. The V segment lost 0 bases and the J segment 4 bases; nucleotides outside the gene matches: 3. CDR3 residues: CASSLARGPYGYTF. The CDR3, as DNA: TGCGCCAGCAGCTTGGCGAGGGGGCCCTATGGCTACACCTTC.

There are a few counts of this clone. V and J are TRBV7-2 and TRBJ1-5; possibly TRBD1 for D (6 bases). The germline gives CDR1 SGHTA, CDR2 FQGNSA. The CDR3 is 15 amino acids. The V gene lost 5 bases and the J gene lost 3 bases, with 14 bases spanning the gap. The CDR3 nucleotides read TGTGCCAGCAGCCCACAGGGTAAACTCAATCAGCCCCAGCATTTT. Protein sequence: CASSPQGKLNQPQHF.

V is TRBV6-1 and J is TRBJ2-3; TRBD1 agrees at 7 bases. This CDR3 contains 15 residues. The junction had 10 bases not matched to a gene; V was cut back by 6 bases and J by 4 bases. Per germline, CDR1 MNHNS and CDR2 SASEGT. The CDR3 protein is CASRLQGQKADTQYF. The DNA for the CDR3 is TGTGCCAGCAGACTCCAGGGACAGAAGGCAGATACGCAGTATTTT.

CDR3 nucleotide sequence: TGCGCCAGCAGCTTGGGTGACAGGGGCCCACTATCCACCACAGATACGCAGTATTTT. This encodes CASSLGDRGPLSTTDTQYF. The chain employs TRBV5-1 and TRBJ2-3; TRBD1 matches 8 bases. Per the germline V gene, CDR1 is SGHRS and CDR2 is YFSETQ. Germline trimming cut 0 bases from V and 2 bases from J; bases unmatched to any gene: 14. The CDR3 covers 19 residues.

The J gene is TRBJ2-7, the V gene TRBV14; 11 positions agree with TRBD2. Losses at the gene ends were 1 base for V and 2 bases for J; bases not matched to a gene: 4. The V gene's germline CDR1 is SGHDN and CDR2 FVKESK. This CDR3 has 16 residues. Here the CDR3 reads CASSQVRLAGTYEQYF. CDR3 bases: TGTGCCAGCAGCCAAGTTCGACTAGCGGGGACCTACGAGCAGTACTTC.

The rearrangement joins TRBV4-3 to TRBJ2-3; D not resolved. This CDR3 has 15 amino acids. Germline V gene lookup returns CDR1 LGHNA and CDR2 YSLEER. V gave up 0 bases and J gave up 2 bases, with 9 bases separating them. Here the CDR3 reads CASSQDRAVTDTQYF. As DNA, the CDR3 is TGCGCCAGCAGCCAAGATAGGGCCGTCACAGATACGCAGTATTTT.

J is TRBJ1-6 and V is TRBV6-1; D remains unclear. The CDR3 runs 13 residues. The ends were cut back, 4 bases at V and 7 bases at J, with 8 bases in the middle. Germline lookup yields CDR1 MNHNS and CDR2 SASEGT. This CDR3 reads CASSVFFNSPLHF. The DNA of the CDR3 is TGTGCCAGCAGTGTTTTCTTCAATTCACCCCTCCACTTT.

This clone occurred once. The chain uses TRBV6-5 and TRBJ1-1; TRBD1 is a possible D gene (6 bases). The CDR3 extends over 14 amino acids. The germline V gene encodes CDR1 MNHEY and CDR2 SVGAGI. V gave up 5 bases and J gave up 0 bases, with 10 bases separating them. The CDR3: CASSRQVMNTEAFF. As DNA, the CDR3 is TGTGCCAGCAGTCGACAGGTCATGAACACTGAAGCTTTCTTT.